Each of the 22 T cell receptor beta chains below was sequenced from the same sample in a study of shared clonotypes between healthy human individuals. The data were produced by immunoSEQ multiplex PCR, yet TCRdb's version contains in-frame clones alone and is incomplete. Found here are around 500,000 clones, roughly 77% of them singletons; the top ten hold roughly an eighth. The sequencing sample was made of PBMCs. These receptors came from a woman in her 40s in good health. Some clones in this sample may be carry-over from other donors' samples.

V and J are TRBV7-6 and TRBJ2-2, with D possibly TRBD1 on 8 matching bases. Trimming left V 5 bases short and J 6 bases short, with 13 bases between. Germline V gene sequence: CDR1 SGHVS, CDR2 FNYEAQ. The CDR3 spans 14 residues. The CDR3: CASSAQGGSGELFF. CDR3 in DNA: TGTGCCAGCAGCGCACAGGGGGGGTCCGGGGAGCTGTTTTTT.

There are a few counts of this clone. The chain is built from TRBV5-1 and TRBJ2-3, with TRBD2 as a possible D gene (5 bases). The CDR3 spans 14 residues. Trimming took off 1 base at V and 3 bases at J, with 9 bases between the two ends. Germline V lookup: CDR1 SGHRS, CDR2 YFSETQ. This CDR3 reads CASSLTRETDTQYF. The CDR3 nucleotides read TGCGCCAGCAGCTTGACTAGGGAGACAGATACGCAGTATTTT. The full variable domain, in which reference TRBV5-1 and TRBJ2-3 provide the parts outside the CDR3, is KAGVTQTPRYLIKTRGQQVTLSCSPISGHRSVSWYQQTPGQGLQFLFEYFSETQRNKGNFPGRFSGRQFSNSRSEMNVSTLELGDSALYLCASSLTRETDTQYFGPGTRLTVL.

The chain employs TRBV4-3 and TRBJ2-2; unclear D gene. The V end was cut by 1 base, the J end by 3 bases, with 12 bases between. This CDR3 comprises 16 residues. The germline V gene encodes CDR1 LGHNA and CDR2 YSLEER. CDR3 residues: CASSQGGDRDTGELFF. The CDR3 region has the DNA TGCGCCAGCAGCCAAGGTGGAGATCGGGACACCGGGGAGCTGTTTTTT.

The V gene is TRBV7-2, the J gene TRBJ2-6; D unclear. Trimming shortened V by 4 bases and J by 0 bases, and 10 bases separated the two germline ends. There are 16 residues in the CDR3. The germline gives CDR1 SGHTA, CDR2 FQGNSA. CDR3 protein: CASSSASGSGANVLTF. DNA of the CDR3: TGTGCCAGCAGCTCCGCCTCTGGCTCTGGGGCCAACGTCCTGACTTTC.

The J gene is TRBJ2-7, the V gene TRBV5-4; 15 positions match TRBD2. CDR1 and CDR2 (germline): SGHNT, YYREEE (reference sequence). V shed 4 bases, J shed 5 bases, and the junction held 7 bases outside the gene matches. This CDR3 region has 16 residues. The CDR3 loop reads CASSTGLAGGHDEQYF. In DNA form, the CDR3 reads TGTGCCAGCAGCACGGGACTAGCGGGAGGTCACGACGAGCAGTACTTC.

This clone was counted once. The chain recombines TRBV6-1 with TRBJ2-3, with D tentatively TRBD1 or TRBD2 (5 bases each). The CDR3 contains 15 residues. Germline V lookup: CDR1 MNHNS, CDR2 SASEGT. Trimming left V 6 bases short and J 0 bases short, with 13 bases between. The DNA for the CDR3 is TGTGCCAGCAGGCCGGGACCGGTAAGCACAGATACGCAGTATTTT. It specifies CASRPGPVSTDTQYF.

This chain uses TRBV27 with TRBJ2-5; 8 positions match TRBD2. V was pared by 5 bases and J by 11 bases, with 13 bases of the junction left unmatched. Germline-derived CDR1 and CDR2 are MNHEY and SMNVEV (reference sequence). The CDR3 is 14 amino acids. The CDR3: CASSMIAGSGEQYF. CDR3 coding DNA: TGTGCCAGCAGTATGATAGCGGGATCGGGTGAGCAGTACTTC.

The genes are TRBV19 and TRBJ2-1; the match to TRBD2 covers 11 bases. This CDR3 has 15 amino acids. Germline loops: CDR1 LNHDA, CDR2 SQIVND (reference sequence). With V trimmed by 4 bases and J by 11 bases, 10 bases remained unmatched. Here the CDR3 reads CASSTPGLAARKQFF. CDR3 nucleotide sequence: TGTGCCAGTAGTACCCCGGGACTAGCGGCGCGGAAGCAGTTCTTC.

The rearrangement uses TRBV27 and TRBJ1-1; 9 nucleotides match TRBD1. The trim removed 2 bases at V and 11 bases at J, leaving 6 bases unmatched. The CDR3 spans 13 residues. Germline CDR1 reads MNHEY; CDR2 reads SMNVEV (reference sequence). The CDR3 nucleotides are TGTGCCAGCAGTTTACCGGGACAGGGAGAGGCTTTCTTT. Translation gives CASSLPGQGEAFF.

The CDR3 loop is CASSPRRAEGADTQYF. The DNA for the CDR3 is TGTGCCAGCAGCCCACGGAGGGCCGAGGGCGCAGATACGCAGTATTTT. V is TRBV7-6 and J is TRBJ2-3, with D possibly matching TRBD2 (6 bases). Trimming removed 5 bases at V and 4 bases at J, with 19 bases between. Germline assignment: CDR1 SGHVS and CDR2 FNYEAQ. The CDR3 totals 16 residues.

The CDR3 sequence: CAVGQGTTNEKLFF. For the CDR3, the DNA is TGTGCCGTCGGACAGGGAACAACTAATGAAAAACTGTTTTTT. The chain recombines TRBV10-3 with TRBJ1-4; 8 nucleotides line up with TRBD1. The trim removed 11 bases at V and 0 bases at J, leaving 5 bases unmatched. Germline lookup yields CDR1 ENHRY and CDR2 SYGVKD. The CDR3 spans 14 residues.

The chain links TRBV9 to TRBJ1-4; D is unclear. Germline V gives CDR1 SGDLS, CDR2 YYNGEE. V dropped 0 bases and J dropped 4 bases, with 13 bases sitting between them. The CDR3 has 16 residues. The CDR3: CASSVGDGRINEKLFF. The CDR3 region has the DNA TGTGCCAGCAGCGTAGGCGATGGCAGAATTAATGAAAAACTGTTTTTT.

There are a few counts of this clone. The chain's CDR3 is CASSGESRSGNTIYF. In nucleotides, the CDR3 is TGTGCCAGCAGTGGGGAAAGCCGCTCTGGAAACACCATATATTTT. J is TRBJ1-3 and V is TRBV2; D is unresolved. Between the trimmed V and J ends, which lost 4 bases and 0 bases, there was a span of 10 bases. Germline V gene lookup returns CDR1 SNHLY and CDR2 FYNNEI. The CDR3 extends over 15 amino acids.

This sequence joins TRBV10-1 and TRBJ2-1; D uncertain. The CDR3 covers 12 residues. V lost 4 bases and J 10 bases, leaving 11 bases between the germline ends. CDR1 is WNHNN, CDR2 SYGVQD, per germline (reference sequence). The CDR3 loop is CASSATSREQFF. The CDR3 bases are TGCGCCAGCAGTGCCACATCCCGGGAGCAGTTCTTC.

The CDR3 spells CASSETGPPPLNTEAFF. The CDR3 region has the DNA TGTGCCAGCAGTGAAACAGGTCCCCCGCCTTTGAACACTGAAGCTTTCTTT. The chain has TRBV2 and TRBJ1-1, with D perhaps matching TRBD1 (5 bases). This CDR3 spans 17 amino acids. The V gene's germline CDR1 is SNHLY and CDR2 FYNNEI. Between the trimmed V and J ends, which lost 2 bases and 0 bases, there was a span of 16 bases.

This clone was picked up many times. The chain combines TRBV5-1 with TRBJ1-3; no firm D call. The CDR3 spans 16 residues. Germline V lookup: CDR1 SGHRS, CDR2 YFSETQ. V lost 2 bases, J lost 0 bases, and 12 bases lay in between. The CDR3 DNA follows: TGCGCCAGCAGCTTCTCGGACTTAAGCTCTGGAAACACCATATATTTT. Protein product: CASSFSDLSSGNTIYF. Together with reference TRBV5-1 and TRBJ1-3, the CDR3 gives the full variable domain: KAGVTQTPRYLIKTRGQQVTLSCSPISGHRSVSWYQQTPGQGLQFLFEYFSETQRNKGNFPGRFSGRQFSNSRSEMNVSTLELGDSALYLCASSFSDLSSGNTIYFGEGSWLTVV.

This clone was counted only a few times. The chain couples TRBV5-1 to TRBJ1-4; no clear D. Germline CDR1 reads SGHRS; CDR2 reads YFSETQ. The CDR3 extends over 13 amino acids. V was trimmed by 3 bases and J by 8 bases, leaving 11 bases between them. The CDR3 spells CASSYDLGEKLFF. Written as DNA, the CDR3 is TGCGCCAGCAGCTACGATCTTGGGGAAAAACTGTTTTTT.

The chain links TRBV2 to TRBJ2-1; TRBD1 aligns across 7 bases. The V gene end was trimmed by 7 bases and the J gene end by 2 bases; junction bases not matched to a gene: 2. Germline CDR1 and CDR2: SNHLY and FYNNEI. This CDR3 comprises 13 residues. The CDR3 spells CASTGGPYNEQFF. CDR3 sequence (DNA): TGTGCCAGCACAGGGGGACCCTACAATGAGCAGTTCTTC.

The chain has TRBV19 and TRBJ1-1; D is ambiguous. Trimming pared 1 base from V and 5 bases from J, leaving 11 bases between. CDR3 length: 14 residues. Germline CDR1 reads LNHDA; CDR2 reads SQIVND (reference sequence). The chain's CDR3 is CASSIGLVATEAFF. CDR3 in DNA: TGTGCCAGTAGTATAGGGCTTGTAGCGACTGAAGCTTTCTTT.

This chain connects TRBV28 to TRBJ1-2, with D perhaps TRBD1 (6 bases). CDR1 is MDHEN, CDR2 SYDVKM, per germline. The CDR3 covers 14 residues. V was clipped by 8 bases and J by 2 bases, with 15 bases between them. This CDR3 reads CASGEGGTNYGYTF. CDR3 nucleotides: TGTGCCAGCGGGGAGGGGGGGACGAACTATGGCTACACCTTC.

The rearrangement uses TRBV19 and TRBJ2-3, with 14 bases aligning to TRBD2. Germline V CDR1 and CDR2: LNHDA, SQIVND (reference sequence). The CDR3 covers 16 residues. V dropped 6 bases and J dropped 6; count of bases not matched to a gene: 8. The CDR3 reads CASSSPGLAGGDTQYF. As DNA, the CDR3 is TGTGCCAGTAGCAGCCCAGGACTAGCGGGAGGTGATACGCAGTATTTT.

The genes are TRBV5-1 and TRBJ2-1; 11 bases fit TRBD2. Germline assignment: CDR1 SGHRS and CDR2 YFSETQ. The V gene end was trimmed by 0 bases and the J gene end by 8 bases; junction bases not matched to a gene: 7. CDR3 length: 16 residues. The DNA for the CDR3 is TGCGCCAGCAGCTTGGCCGGACTAGCGGGTGGGCATGAGCAGTTCTTC. Its protein product is CASSLAGLAGGHEQFF.